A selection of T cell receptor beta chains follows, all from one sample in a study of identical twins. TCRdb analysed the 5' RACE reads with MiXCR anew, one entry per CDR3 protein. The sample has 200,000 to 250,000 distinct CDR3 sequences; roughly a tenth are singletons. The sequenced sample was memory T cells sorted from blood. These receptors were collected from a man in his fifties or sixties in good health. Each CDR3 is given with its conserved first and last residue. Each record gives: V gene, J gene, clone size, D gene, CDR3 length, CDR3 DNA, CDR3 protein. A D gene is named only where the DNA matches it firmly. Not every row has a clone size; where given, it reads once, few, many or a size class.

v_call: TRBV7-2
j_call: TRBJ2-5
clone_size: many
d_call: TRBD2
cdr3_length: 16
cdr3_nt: TGTGCCAGCAGCCTAGCGGGGCCACAGCTTCAAGAGACCCAGTACTTC
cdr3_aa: CASSLAGPQLQETQYF

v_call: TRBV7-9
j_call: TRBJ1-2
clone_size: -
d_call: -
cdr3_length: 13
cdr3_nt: TGTGCCAGCAGCTCTCACACCGTCTATGGCTACACCTTC
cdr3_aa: CASSSHTVYGYTF

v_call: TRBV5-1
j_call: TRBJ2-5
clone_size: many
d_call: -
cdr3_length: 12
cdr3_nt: TGCGCCAGCAGCCCAACCCAAGAGACCCAGTACTTC
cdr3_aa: CASSPTQETQYF

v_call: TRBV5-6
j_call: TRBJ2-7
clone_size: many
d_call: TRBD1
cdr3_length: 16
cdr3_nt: TGTGCCAGCAGCTTGATCGCCGGACAGGGGTTCCACGAGCAGTACTTC
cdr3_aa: CASSLIAGQGFHEQYF

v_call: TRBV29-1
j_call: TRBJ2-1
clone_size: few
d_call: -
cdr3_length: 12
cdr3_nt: TGCAGCGTTGTACAACCCCCGCTTGAGCAGTTCTTC
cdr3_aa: CSVVQPPLEQFF

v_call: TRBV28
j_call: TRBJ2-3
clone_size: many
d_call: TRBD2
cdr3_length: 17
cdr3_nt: TGTGCCAGCACCCCGGCGGGGGAAGGTCCTAGCACAGATACGCAGTATTTT
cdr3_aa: CASTPAGEGPSTDTQYF

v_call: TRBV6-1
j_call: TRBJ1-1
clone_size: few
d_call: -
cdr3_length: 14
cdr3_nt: TGTGCCAGCAGTGATTTTCAAGGGAACACTGAAGCTTTCTTT
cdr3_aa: CASSDFQGNTEAFF

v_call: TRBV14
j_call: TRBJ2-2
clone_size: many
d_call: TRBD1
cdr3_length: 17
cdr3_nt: TGTGCCAGCAGCTCATCCTTCAGGGGGCGACTCACCGGGGAGCTGTTTTTT
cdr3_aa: CASSSSFRGRLTGELFF

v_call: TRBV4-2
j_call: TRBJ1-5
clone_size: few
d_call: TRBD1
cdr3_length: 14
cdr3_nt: TGTGCCAGCAGCCAACAGGGGGCGAGGCAGCCCCAGCATTTT
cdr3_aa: CASSQQGARQPQHF

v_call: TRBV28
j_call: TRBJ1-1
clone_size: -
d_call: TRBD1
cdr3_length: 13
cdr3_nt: TGTGCCAGCAGTTCGACAGGGGGCCCTGAAGCTTTCTTT
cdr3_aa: CASSSTGGPEAFF

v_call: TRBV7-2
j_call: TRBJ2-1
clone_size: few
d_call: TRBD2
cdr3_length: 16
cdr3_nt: TGTGCCAGCAGCTTAGTCGGCAGCGGGGGGAGGAATGAGCAGTTCTTC
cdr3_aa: CASSLVGSGGRNEQFF

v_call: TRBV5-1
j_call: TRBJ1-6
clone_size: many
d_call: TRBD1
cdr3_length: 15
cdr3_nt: TGCGCCAGCAGCAACTCCGGGACAGAGAATTCACCCCTCCACTTT
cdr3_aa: CASSNSGTENSPLHF

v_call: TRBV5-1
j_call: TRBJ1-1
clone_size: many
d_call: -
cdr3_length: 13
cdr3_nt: TGCGCCAGCAGGGGAACGGAACGGACTGAAGCTTTCTTT
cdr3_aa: CASRGTERTEAFF

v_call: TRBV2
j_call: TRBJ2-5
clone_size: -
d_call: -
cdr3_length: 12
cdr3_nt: TGTGCCAGCACCCCGTCTCTTCAGACCCAGTACTTC
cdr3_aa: CASTPSLQTQYF

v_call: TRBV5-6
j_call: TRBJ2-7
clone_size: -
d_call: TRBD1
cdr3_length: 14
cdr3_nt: TGTGCCAGCACCGGGACAGGGGCGACCTACGAGCAGTACTTC
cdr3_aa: CASTGTGATYEQYF

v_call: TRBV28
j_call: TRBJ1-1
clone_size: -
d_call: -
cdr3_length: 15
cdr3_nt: TGTGCCAGCAGTTTCCCCCACAGGGCTAACACTGAAGCTTTCTTT
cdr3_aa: CASSFPHRANTEAFF

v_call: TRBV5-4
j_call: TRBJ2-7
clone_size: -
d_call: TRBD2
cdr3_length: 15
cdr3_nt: TGTGCCAGCAGCCCCGGACTAGCGGGGGACTACGAGCAGTACTTC
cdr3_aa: CASSPGLAGDYEQYF

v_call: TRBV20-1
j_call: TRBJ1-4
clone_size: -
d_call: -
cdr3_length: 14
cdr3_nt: TGCAGTGCTAAGATTCCGGATGCGGATGAAAAACTGTTTTTT
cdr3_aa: CSAKIPDADEKLFF

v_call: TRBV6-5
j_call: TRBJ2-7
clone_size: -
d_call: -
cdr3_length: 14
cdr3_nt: TGTGCCAGCAGTTCGCTAGCCCCATTCTACGAGCAGTACTTC
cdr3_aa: CASSSLAPFYEQYF

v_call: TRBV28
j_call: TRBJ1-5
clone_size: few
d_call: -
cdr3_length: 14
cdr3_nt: TGTGCCAGCAGTTTCGCAGGGGCAAGTCAGCCCCAGCATTTT
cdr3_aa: CASSFAGASQPQHF

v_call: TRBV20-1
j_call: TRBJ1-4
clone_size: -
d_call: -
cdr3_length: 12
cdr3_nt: TGCAGTGCCCTCCCGGGGGTCGGAAAACTGTTTTTT
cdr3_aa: CSALPGVGKLFF

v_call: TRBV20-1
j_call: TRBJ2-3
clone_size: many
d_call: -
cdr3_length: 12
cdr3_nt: TGCAGTGCCACTAGCTTGACAGATACGCAGTATTTT
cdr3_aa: CSATSLTDTQYF

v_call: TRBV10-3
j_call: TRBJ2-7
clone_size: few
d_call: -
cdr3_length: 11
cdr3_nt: TGTGCCATCAGAGCGAAAGGGGAGCAGTACTTC
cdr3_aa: CAIRAKGEQYF

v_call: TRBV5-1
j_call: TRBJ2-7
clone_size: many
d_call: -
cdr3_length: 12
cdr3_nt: TGCGCCAGCAGCTTGGAGCCATACGAGCAGTACTTC
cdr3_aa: CASSLEPYEQYF

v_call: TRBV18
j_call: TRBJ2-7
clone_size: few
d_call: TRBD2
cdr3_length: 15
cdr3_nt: TGTGCCAGCTCCGAGGGGACTAGAGTTTTCTACGAGCAGTACTTC
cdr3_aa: CASSEGTRVFYEQYF

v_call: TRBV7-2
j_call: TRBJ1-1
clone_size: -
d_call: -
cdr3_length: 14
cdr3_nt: TGTGCCAGCAGCTTAGCCGTGTCGACTCAAGAAGCTTTCTTT
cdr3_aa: CASSLAVSTQEAFF

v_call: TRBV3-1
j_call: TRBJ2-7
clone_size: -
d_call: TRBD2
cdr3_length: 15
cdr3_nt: TGTGCCAGCAGCCAAGATTCGGGACTAGCTGTTGAGCAGCACTTC
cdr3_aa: CASSQDSGLAVEQHF

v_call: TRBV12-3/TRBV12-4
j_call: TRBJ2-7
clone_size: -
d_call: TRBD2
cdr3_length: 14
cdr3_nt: TGTGCCAGCAGCCGGACTAGCGGGAGGGGGGAGCGGTACTTC
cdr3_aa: CASSRTSGRGERYF

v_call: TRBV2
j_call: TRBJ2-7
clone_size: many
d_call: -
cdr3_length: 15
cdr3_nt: TGTGCCAGCAGTAGCCACACCGGCCATTCCTACGAGCAGTACTTC
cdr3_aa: CASSSHTGHSYEQYF

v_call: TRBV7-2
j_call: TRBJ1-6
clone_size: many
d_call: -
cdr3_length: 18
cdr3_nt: TGTGCCAGCAGCTTAGCCCACAGGACTGGTAGCTATAATTCACCCCTCCACTTT
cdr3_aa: CASSLAHRTGSYNSPLHF